This T cell receptor beta chain was sequenced during a study of cytomegalovirus exposure and HLA in healthy donors. The wider study: Both the roughly 120 validation repertoires and the roughly 700 first-cohort repertoires used the same platform, as reported by a later analysis. The study, taken as a whole, reports: Specific recognition of CMV antigens was confirmed in vitro for a few chains (all CMV-associated).

Note on this clone: The antigen is undetermined.

The CDR3 is made up of 13 amino acids. Trimming took off 2 bases at V and 4 bases at J, with 9 bases between the two ends. CDR1 and CDR2 (germline): SGHRS, YFSETQ. Here immunoSEQ multiplex PCR was the method, and the copy in TCRdb shows in-frame clones only, minus some. Found here are approximately 150,000 clones, around 87% of them singletons; the top ten hold less than 9%. The sequenced material came from PBMCs. The genes are TRBV5-1 and TRBJ2-5; perhaps TRBD1 as D (5 bases). This sequence was found in a man aged 18 to 29 in good health and CMV-seropositive. The CDR3 here is CASSFQGIETQYF. The CDR3 DNA reads TGCGCCAGCAGCTTTCAGGGAATAGAGACCCAGTACTTC.